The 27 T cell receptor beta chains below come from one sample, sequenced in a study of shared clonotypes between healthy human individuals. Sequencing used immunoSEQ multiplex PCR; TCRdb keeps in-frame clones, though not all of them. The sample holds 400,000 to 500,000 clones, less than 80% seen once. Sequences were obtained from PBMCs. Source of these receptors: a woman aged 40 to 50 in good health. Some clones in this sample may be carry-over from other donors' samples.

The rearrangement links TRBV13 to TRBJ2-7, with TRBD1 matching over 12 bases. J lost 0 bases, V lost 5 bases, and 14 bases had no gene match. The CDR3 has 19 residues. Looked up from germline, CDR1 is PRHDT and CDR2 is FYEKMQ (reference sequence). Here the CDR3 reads CASSDTGTGGSGPSYEQYF. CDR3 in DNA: TGTGCCAGCAGCGATACCGGGACAGGGGGCTCTGGTCCCTCCTACGAGCAGTACTTC.

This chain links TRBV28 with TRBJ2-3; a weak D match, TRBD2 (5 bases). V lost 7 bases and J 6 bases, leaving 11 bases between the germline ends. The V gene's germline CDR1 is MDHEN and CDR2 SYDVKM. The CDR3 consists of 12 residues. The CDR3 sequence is CASMEAPDTQYF. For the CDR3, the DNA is TGTGCCAGCATGGAGGCCCCGGATACGCAGTATTTT.

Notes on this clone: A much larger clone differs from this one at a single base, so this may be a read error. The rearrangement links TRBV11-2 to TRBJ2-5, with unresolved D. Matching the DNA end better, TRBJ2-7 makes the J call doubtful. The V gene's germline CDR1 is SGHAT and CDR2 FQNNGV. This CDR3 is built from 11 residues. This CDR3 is CASSSPYEQYF. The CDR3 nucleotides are TGTGCCAGCAGCTCCCCCTACGAGCAGTACTTC.

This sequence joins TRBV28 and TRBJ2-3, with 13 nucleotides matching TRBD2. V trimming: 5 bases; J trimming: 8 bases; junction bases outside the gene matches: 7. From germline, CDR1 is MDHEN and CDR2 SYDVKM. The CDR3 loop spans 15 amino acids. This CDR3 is CASSLRTSGRPTQYF. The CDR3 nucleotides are TGTGCCAGCAGTCTCCGGACTAGCGGGAGACCTACGCAGTATTTT.

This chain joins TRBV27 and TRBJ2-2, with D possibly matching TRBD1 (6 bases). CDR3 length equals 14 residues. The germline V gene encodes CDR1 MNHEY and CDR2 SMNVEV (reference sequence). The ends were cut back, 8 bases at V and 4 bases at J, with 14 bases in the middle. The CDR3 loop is CASSGGPATGELFF. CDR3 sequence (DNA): TGTGCCAGCTCTGGGGGCCCAGCCACCGGGGAGCTGTTTTTT.

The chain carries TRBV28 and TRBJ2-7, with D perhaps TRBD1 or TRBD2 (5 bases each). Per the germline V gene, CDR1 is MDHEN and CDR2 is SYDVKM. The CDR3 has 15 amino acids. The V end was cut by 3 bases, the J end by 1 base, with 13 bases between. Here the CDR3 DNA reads TGTGCCAGCAGTTTCTCGGGACGCCGGTCCTACGAGCAGTACTTC. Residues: CASSFSGRRSYEQYF.

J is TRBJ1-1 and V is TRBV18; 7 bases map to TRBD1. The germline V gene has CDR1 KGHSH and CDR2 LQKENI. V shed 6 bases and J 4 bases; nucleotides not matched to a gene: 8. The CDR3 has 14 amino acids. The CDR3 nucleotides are TGTGCCAGCTCCAGCTCAGGGGGAGGCACTGAAGCTTTCTTT. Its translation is CASSSSGGGTEAFF.

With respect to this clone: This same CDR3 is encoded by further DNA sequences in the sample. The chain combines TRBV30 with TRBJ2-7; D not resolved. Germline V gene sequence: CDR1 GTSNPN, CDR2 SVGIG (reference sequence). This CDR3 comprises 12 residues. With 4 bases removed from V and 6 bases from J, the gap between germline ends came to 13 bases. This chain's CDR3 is CAWITPLSEQYF. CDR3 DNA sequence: TGTGCCTGGATCACCCCCCTCAGCGAGCAGTACTTC. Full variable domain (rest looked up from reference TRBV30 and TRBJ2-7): SQTIHQWPATLVQPVGSPLSLECTVEGTSNPNLYWYRQAAGRGLQLLFYSVGIGQISSEVPQNLSASRPQDRQFILSSKKLLLSDSGFYLCAWITPLSEQYFGPGTRLTVT.

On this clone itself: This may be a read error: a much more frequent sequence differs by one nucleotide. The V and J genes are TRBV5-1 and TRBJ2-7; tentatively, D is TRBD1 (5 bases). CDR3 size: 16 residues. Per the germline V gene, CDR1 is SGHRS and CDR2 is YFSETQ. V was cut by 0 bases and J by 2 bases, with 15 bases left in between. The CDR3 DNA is TGCGCCAGCAGCTTGGAAGGGGTCCCACCCCCCTACGAGCAGTACTTC. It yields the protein CASSLEGVPPPYEQYF.

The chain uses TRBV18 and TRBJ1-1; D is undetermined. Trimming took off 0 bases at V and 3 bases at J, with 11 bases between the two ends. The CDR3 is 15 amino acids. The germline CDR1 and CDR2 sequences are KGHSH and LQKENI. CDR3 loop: CASSPPSRVDTEAFF. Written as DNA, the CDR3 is TGTGCCAGCTCACCACCAAGTCGGGTCGACACTGAAGCTTTCTTT.

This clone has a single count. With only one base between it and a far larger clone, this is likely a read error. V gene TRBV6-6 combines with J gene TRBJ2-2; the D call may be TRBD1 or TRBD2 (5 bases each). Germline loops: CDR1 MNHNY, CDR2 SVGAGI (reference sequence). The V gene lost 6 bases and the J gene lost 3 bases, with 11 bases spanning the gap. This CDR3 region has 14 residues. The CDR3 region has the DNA TGTGCCAGCAGGCCAGGGACGGACACCGGGGAGCTGTTTTTT. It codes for CASRPGTDTGELFF.

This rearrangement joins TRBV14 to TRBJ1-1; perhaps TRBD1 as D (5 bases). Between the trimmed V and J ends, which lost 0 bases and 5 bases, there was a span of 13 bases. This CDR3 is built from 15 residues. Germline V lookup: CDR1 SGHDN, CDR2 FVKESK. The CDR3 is CASSQDPNPGTEAFF. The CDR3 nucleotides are TGTGCCAGCAGCCAAGACCCGAACCCAGGGACTGAAGCTTTCTTT.

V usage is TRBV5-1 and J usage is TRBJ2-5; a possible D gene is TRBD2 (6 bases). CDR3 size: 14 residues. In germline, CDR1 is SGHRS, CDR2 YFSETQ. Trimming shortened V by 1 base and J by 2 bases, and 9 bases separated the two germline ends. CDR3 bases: TGCGCCAGCAGCTTGCTGGAGGGTCAAGAGACCCAGTACTTC. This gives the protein CASSLLEGQETQYF.

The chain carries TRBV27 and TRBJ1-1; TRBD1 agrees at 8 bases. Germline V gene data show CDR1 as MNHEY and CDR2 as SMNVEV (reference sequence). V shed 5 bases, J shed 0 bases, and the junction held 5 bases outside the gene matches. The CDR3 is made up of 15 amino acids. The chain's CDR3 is CASSQRQGMNTEAFF. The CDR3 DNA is TGTGCCAGCAGTCAGCGACAGGGGATGAACACTGAAGCTTTCTTT.

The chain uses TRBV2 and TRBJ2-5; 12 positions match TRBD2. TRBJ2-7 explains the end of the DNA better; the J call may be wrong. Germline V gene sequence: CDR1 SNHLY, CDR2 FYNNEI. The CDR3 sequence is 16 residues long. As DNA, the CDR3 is TGTGCCAGCAGTGGGACTAGCGGGACACTTCCCTACGAGCAGTACTTC. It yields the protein CASSGTSGTLPYEQYF.

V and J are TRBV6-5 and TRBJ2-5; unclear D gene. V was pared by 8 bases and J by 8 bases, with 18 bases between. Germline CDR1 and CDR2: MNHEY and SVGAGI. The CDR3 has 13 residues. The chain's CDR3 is CASGRNPQGTQYF. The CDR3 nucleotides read TGTGCCAGCGGCCGGAACCCCCAAGGAACCCAGTACTTC.

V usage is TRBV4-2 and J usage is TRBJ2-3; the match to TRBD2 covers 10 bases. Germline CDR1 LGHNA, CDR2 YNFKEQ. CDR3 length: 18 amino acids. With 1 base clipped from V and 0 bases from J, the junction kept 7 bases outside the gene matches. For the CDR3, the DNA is TGTGCCAGCAGCCAAGGGACTAGCGGTAATCCTAGCACAGATACGCAGTATTTT. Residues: CASSQGTSGNPSTDTQYF.

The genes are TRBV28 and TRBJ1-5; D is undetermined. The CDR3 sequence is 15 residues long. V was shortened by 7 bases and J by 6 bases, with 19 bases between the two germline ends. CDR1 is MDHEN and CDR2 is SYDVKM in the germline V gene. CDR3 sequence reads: CASTTNRQVAQPQHF. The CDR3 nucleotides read TGTGCCAGCACCACAAACCGCCAGGTCGCTCAGCCCCAGCATTTT.

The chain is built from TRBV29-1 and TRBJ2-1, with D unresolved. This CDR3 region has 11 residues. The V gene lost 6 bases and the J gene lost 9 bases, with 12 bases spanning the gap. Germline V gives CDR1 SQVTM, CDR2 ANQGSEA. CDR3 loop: CSVSRLGEQFF. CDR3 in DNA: TGCAGCGTCTCGAGGCTTGGTGAGCAGTTCTTC.

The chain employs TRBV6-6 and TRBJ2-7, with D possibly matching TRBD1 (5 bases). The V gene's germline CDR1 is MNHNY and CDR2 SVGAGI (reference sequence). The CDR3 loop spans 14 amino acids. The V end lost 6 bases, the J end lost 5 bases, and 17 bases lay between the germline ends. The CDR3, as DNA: TGTGCCAGCAGCCACAAAGGGGCCGACCACGAGCAGTACTTC. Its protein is CASSHKGADHEQYF.

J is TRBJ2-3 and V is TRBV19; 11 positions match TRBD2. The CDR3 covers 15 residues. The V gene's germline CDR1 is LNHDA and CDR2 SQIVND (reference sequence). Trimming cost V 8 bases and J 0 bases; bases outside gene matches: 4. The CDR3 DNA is TGTGCCAGTGGACGACTAGCGGGGAGCACAGATACGCAGTATTTT. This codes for CASGRLAGSTDTQYF.

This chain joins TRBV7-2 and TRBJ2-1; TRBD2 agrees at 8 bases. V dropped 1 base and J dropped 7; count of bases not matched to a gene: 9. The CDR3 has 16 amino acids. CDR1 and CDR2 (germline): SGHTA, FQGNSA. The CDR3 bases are TGTGCCAGCAGCTTAGTTAGGACTAGCCCCGCGAATGAGCAGTTCTTC. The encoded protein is CASSLVRTSPANEQFF.

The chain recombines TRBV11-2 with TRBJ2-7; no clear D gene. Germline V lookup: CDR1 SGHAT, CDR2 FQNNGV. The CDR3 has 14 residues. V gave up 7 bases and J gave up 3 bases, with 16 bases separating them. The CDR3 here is CASTPDRLHYEQYF. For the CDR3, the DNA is TGTGCCAGCACCCCAGATAGACTCCACTACGAGCAGTACTTC.

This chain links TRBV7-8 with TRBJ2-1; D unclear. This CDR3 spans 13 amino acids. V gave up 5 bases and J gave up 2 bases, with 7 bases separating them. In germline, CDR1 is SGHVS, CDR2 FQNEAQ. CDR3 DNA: TGTGCCAGCAGCCCGGAACCCTACAATGAGCAGTTCTTC. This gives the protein CASSPEPYNEQFF.

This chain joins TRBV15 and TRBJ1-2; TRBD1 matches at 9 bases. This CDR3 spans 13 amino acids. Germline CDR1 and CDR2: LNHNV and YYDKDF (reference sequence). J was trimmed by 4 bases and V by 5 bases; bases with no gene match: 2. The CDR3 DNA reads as TGTGCCACCAGCTCGGACAGGGGCTATGGCTACACCTTC. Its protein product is CATSSDRGYGYTF.

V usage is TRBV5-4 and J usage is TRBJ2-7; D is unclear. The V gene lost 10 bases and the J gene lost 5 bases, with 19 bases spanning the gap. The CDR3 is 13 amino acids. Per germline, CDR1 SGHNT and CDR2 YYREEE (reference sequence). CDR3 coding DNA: TGTGCCCTAGGTCCCCGATCTTCGGACGAGCAGTACTTC. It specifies CALGPRSSDEQYF.

CDR3 sequence (DNA): TGTGCCAGCAGCCAGCATCAAGGGTCCGGGGGGTTAACGGGCATTCAGTACTTC. It is translated as CASSQHQGSGGLTGIQYF. V gene TRBV14 combines with J gene TRBJ2-4; 7 bases agree with TRBD2. The CDR3 is made up of 18 amino acids. CDR1 and CDR2 (germline): SGHDN, FVKESK. The V gene end was trimmed by 3 bases and the J gene end by 9 bases; junction bases not matched to a gene: 20.